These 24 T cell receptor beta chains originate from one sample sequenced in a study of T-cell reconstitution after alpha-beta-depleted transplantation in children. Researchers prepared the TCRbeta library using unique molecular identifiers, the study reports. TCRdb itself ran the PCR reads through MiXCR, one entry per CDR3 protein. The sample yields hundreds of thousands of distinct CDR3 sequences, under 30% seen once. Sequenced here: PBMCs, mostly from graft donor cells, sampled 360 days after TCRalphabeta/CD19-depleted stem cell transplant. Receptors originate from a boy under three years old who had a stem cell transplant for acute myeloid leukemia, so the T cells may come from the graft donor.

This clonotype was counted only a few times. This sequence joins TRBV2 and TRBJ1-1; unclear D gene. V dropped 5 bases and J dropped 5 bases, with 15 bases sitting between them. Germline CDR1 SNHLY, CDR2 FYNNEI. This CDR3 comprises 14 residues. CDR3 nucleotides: TGTGCCAGCAGTTCCGGGCCGGTAAGGACTGAAGCTTTCTTT. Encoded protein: CASSSGPVRTEAFF.

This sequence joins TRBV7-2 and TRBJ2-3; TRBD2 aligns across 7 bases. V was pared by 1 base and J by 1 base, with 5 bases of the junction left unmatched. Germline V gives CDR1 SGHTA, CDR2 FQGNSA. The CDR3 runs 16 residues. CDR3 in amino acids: CASSLGSAGGTDTQYF. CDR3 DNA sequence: TGTGCCAGCAGCTTAGGGTCGGCGGGGGGCACAGATACGCAGTATTTT.

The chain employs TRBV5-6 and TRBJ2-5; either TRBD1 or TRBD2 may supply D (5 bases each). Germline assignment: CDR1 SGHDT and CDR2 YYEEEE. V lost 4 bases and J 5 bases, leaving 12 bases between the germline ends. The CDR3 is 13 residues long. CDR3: CASSRRDRETQYF. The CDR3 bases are TGTGCCAGCAGCCGACGGGACCGGGAGACCCAGTACTTC.

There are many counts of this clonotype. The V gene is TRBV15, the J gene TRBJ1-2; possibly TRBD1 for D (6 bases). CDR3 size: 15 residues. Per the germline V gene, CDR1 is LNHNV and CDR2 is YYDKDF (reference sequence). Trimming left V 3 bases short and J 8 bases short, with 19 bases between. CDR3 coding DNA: TGTGCCACCAGCAGCGCCTGGGACACGCTGGAGGGCTACACCTTC. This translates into CATSSAWDTLEGYTF.

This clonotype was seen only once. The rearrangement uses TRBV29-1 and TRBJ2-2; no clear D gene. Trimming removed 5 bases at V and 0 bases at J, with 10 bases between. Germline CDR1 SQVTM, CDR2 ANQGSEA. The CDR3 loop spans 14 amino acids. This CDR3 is CSVKGPANTGELFF. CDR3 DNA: TGCAGCGTTAAGGGCCCTGCGAACACCGGGGAGCTGTTTTTT.

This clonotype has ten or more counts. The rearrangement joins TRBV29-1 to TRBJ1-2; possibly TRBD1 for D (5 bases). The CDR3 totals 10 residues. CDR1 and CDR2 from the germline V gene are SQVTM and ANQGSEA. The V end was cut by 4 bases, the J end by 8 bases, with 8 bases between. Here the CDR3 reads CSVAGEGYTF. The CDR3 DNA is TGCAGCGTTGCGGGGGAGGGCTACACCTTC.

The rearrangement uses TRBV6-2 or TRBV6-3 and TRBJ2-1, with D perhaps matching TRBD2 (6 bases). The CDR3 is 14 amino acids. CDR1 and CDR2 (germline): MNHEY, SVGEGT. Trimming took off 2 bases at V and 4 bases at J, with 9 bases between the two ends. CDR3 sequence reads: CASSYRGYYNEQFF. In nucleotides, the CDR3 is TGTGCCAGCAGTTACCGGGGGTATTACAATGAGCAGTTCTTC.

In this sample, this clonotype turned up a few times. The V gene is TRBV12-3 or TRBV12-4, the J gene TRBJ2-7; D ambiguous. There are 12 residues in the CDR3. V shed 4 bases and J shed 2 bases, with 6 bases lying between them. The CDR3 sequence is CASSSPPYEQYF. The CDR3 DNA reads TGTGCCAGCAGTTCTCCCCCCTACGAGCAGTACTTC.

CDR3 DNA: TGCAGTGCTAGAGAAAACAGGAATAATGAAAAACTGTTTTTT. Translation: CSARENRNNEKLFF. V and J are TRBV20-1 and TRBJ1-4, with D perhaps matching TRBD1 (5 bases). The CDR3 is 14 residues long. V lost 0 bases, J lost 4 bases, and 9 bases lay in between. Germline CDR1 is DFQATT and CDR2 is SNEGSKA (reference sequence).

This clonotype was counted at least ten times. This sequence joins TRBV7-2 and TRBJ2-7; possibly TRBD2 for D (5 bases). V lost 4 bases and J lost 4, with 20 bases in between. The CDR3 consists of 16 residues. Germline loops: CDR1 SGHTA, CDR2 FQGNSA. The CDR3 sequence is CASSSEEATRFYEQYF. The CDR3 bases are TGTGCCAGCAGCTCCGAGGAGGCAACGAGATTTTACGAGCAGTACTTC.

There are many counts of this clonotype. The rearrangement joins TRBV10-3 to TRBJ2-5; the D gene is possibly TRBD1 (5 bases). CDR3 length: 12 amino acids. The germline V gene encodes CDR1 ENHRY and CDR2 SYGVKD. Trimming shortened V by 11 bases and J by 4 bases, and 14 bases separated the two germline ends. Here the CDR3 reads CAVGATGETQYF. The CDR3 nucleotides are TGTGCCGTAGGGGCGACCGGAGAGACCCAGTACTTC.

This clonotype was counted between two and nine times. The CDR3 region has the DNA TGTGCCAGCAGTCCCCCTGGGGGGAGGAGTGATCAGCCCCAGCATTTT. It translates to CASSPPGGRSDQPQHF. The rearrangement links TRBV6-1 to TRBJ1-5; TRBD1 might be the D (5 bases). The CDR3 consists of 16 residues. From germline, CDR1 is MNHNS and CDR2 SASEGT. V was clipped by 5 bases and J by 5 bases, with 19 bases between them.

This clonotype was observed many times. DNA for the CDR3: TGTGCCAGCAGCTTAGCCGGTGGCGAGCAGTACGTC. It yields the protein CASSLAGGEQYV. This sequence joins TRBV11-2 and TRBJ2-7; D remains ambiguous. The CDR3 sequence is 12 residues long. The V gene lost 1 base and the J gene lost 6 bases, with 7 bases spanning the gap. Per germline, CDR1 SGHAT and CDR2 FQNNGV.

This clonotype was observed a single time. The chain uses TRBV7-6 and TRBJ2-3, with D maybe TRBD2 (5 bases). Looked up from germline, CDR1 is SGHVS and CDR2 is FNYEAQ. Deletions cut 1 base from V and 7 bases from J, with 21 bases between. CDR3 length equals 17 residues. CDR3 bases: TGTGCCAGCAGCTTAGGAGACGGTGACTACCCAATGCATACGCAGTATTTT. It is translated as CASSLGDGDYPMHTQYF.

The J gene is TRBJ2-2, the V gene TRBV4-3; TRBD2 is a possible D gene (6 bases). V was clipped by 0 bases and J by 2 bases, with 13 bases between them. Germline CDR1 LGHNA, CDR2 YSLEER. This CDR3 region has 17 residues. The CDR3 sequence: CASSQDSWTINTGELFF. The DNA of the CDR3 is TGCGCCAGCAGCCAAGATTCCTGGACTATAAACACCGGGGAGCTGTTTTTT.

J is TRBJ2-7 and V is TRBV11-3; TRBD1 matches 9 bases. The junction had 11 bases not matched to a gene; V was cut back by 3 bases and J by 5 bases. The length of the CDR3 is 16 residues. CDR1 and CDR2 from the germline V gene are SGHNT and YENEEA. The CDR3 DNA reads TGTGCCAGCAGCTTTGAAACAGGGGGCAACGTCCACGAGCAGTACTTC. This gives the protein CASSFETGGNVHEQYF.

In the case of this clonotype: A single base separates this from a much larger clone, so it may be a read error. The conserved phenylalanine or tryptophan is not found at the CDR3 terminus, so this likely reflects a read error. The CDR3 nucleotides read TGTGCCAGCAGTTTACGGGACGGGACTGAAGCTTTCGTT. Translated: CASSLRDGTEAFV. V and J are TRBV27 and TRBJ1-1; D might be TRBD1 (5 bases). The CDR3 extends over 13 amino acids. From germline, CDR1 is MNHEY and CDR2 SMNVEV (reference sequence). Deletions cut 2 bases from V and 5 bases from J, with 9 bases between.

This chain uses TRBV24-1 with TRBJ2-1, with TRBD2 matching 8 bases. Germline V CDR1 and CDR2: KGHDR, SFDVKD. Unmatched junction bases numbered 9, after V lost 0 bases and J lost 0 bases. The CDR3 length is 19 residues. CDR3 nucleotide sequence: TGTGCCACCAGTGATTTGGGGGGTAGCGGGACGAGCTCCTACAATGAGCAGTTCTTC. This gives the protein CATSDLGGSGTSSYNEQFF.

CDR3 sequence (DNA): TGTGCCAGCAGCCCTACAGGGGTCCCGAACACCGGGGAGCTGTTTTTT. This translates into CASSPTGVPNTGELFF. The rearrangement uses TRBV7-9 and TRBJ2-2; 7 bases align to TRBD1. This CDR3 comprises 16 residues. Trimming cost V 5 bases and J 0 bases; bases outside gene matches: 6. Germline V gene lookup returns CDR1 SEHNR and CDR2 FQNEAQ (reference sequence).

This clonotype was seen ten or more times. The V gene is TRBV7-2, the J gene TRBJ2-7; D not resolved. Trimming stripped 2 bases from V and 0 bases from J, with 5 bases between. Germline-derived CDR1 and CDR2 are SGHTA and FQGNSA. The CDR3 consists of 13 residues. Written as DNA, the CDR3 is TGTGCCAGCAGCTTACCTACCTCCTACGAGCAGTACTTC. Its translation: CASSLPTSYEQYF. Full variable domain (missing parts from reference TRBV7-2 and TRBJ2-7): GAGVSQSPSNKVTEKGKDVELRCDPISGHTALYWYRQSLGQGLEFLIYFQGNSAPDKSGLPSDRFSAERTGGSVSTLTIQRTQQEDSAVYLCASSLPTSYEQYFGPGTRLTVT.

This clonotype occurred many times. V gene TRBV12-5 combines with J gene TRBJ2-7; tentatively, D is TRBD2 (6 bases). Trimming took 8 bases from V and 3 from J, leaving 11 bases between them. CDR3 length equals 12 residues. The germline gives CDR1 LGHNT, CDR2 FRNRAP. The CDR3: CASLGRDYEQYF. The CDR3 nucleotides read TGTGCTAGTTTGGGGCGGGACTACGAGCAGTACTTC. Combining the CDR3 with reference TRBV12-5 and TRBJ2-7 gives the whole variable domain DARVTQTPRHKVTEMGQEVTMRCQPILGHNTVFWYRQTMMQGLELLAYFRNRAPLDDSGMPKDRFSAEMPDATLATLKIQPSEPRDSAVYFCASLGRDYEQYFGPGTRLTVT.

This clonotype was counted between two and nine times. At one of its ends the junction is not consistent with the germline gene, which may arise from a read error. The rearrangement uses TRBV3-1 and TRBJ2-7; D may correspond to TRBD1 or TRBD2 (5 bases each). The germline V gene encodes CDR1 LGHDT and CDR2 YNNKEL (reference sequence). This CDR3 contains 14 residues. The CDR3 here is CAATPGTASCEQYF. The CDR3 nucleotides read TGTGCCGCTACTCCCGGGACGGCGTCCTGCGAGCAGTACTTC.

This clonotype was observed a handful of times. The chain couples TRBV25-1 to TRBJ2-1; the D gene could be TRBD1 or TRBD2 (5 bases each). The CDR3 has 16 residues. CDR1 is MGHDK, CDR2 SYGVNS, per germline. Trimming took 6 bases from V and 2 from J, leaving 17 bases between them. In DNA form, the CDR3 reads TGTGCCAGCAGCCCCTCGGGGACGCTGGCCTACAATGAGCAGTTCTTC. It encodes CASSPSGTLAYNEQFF.

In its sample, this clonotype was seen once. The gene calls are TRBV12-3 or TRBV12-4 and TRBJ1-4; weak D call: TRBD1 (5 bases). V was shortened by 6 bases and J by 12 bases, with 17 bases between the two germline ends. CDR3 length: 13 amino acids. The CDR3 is CASRLLQGGQLFF. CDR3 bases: TGTGCCAGCAGGCTCCTCCAGGGAGGGCAACTGTTTTTT.